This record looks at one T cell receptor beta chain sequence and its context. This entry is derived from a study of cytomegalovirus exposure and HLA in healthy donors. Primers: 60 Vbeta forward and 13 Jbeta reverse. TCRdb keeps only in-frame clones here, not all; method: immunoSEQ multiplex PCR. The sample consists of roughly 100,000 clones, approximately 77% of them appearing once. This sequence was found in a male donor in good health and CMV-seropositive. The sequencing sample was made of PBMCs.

The CDR3 spells CASSPVQDGELFF. The CDR3 nucleotides are TGTGCCAGTAGCCCGGTCCAGGACGGGGAGCTGTTTTTT. The genes are TRBV19 and TRBJ2-2; no definite D call. With 6 bases removed from V and 7 bases from J, the gap between germline ends came to 12 bases. Germline V CDR1 and CDR2: LNHDA, SQIVND (reference sequence). This CDR3 is built from 13 residues.